This entry concerns a single T cell receptor beta chain. This specimen comes from a study of blood T cell repertoires in COVID-19. The method was immunoSEQ multiplex PCR; TCRdb's version includes in-frame clones alone and lacks a portion of them. Of some 43,000 clones listed, over 75% were seen once; the top ten hold 23%. Germline CDR1 and CDR2: WSHSY and SAAADI. The V end lost 6 bases, the J end lost 6 bases, and 14 bases lay between the germline ends. CDR3 length: 13 residues. The chain has TRBV10-2 and TRBJ1-2; possible D gene TRBD1, 6 bases. The clonotype was recovered from a woman in her sixties with acute or convalescent COVID-19. The material sequenced was peripheral blood. The DNA for the CDR3 is TGCGCCAGCAGCCAACAGGGCGTCGATGGCTACACCTTC. Translation: CASSQQGVDGYTF.